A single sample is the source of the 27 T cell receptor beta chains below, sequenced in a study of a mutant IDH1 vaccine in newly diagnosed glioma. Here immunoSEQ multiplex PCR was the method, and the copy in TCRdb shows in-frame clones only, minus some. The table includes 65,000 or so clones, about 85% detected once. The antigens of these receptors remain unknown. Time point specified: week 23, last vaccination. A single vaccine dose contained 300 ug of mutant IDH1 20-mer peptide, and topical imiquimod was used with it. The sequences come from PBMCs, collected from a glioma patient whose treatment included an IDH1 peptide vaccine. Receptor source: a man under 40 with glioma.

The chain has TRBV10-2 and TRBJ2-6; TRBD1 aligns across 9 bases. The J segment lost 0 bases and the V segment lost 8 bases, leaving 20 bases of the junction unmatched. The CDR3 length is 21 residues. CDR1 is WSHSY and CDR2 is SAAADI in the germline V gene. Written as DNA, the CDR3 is TGCGCCAGCCTTAATATCCCGGGACAGGGAATAGGGTCCTCTGGGGCCAACGTCCTGACTTTC. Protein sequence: CASLNIPGQGIGSSGANVLTF.

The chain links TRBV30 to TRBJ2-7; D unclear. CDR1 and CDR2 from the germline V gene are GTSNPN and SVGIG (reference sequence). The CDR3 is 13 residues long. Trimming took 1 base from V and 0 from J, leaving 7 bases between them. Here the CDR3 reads CAWSAGPSYEQYF. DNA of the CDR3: TGTGCCTGGAGTGCCGGACCCTCCTACGAGCAGTACTTC.

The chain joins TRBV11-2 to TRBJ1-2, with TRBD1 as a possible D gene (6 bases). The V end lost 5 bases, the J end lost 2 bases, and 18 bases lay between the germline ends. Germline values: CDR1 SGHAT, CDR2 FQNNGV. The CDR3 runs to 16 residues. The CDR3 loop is CASSVGGTGRNYGYTF. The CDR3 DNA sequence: TGTGCCAGCAGCGTTGGGGGTACAGGGAGGAACTATGGCTACACCTTC. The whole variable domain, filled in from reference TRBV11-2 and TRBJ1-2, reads EAGVAQSPRYKIIEKRQSVAFWCNPISGHATLYWYQQILGQGPKLLIQFQNNGVVDDSQLPKDRFSAERLKGVDSTLKIQPAKLEDSAVYLCASSVGGTGRNYGYTFGSGTRLTVV.

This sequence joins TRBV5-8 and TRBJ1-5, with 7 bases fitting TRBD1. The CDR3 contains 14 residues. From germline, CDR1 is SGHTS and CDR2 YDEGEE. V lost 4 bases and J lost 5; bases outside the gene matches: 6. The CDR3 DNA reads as TGTGCCAGCAGCATAAGGACAGGTCATCAGCCCCAGCATTTT. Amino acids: CASSIRTGHQPQHF.

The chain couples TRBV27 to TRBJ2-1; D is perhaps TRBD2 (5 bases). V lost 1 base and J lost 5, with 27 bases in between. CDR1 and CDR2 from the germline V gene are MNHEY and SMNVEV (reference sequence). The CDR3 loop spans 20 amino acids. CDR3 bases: TGTGCCAGCAGTTTATTCTCGGGGTCGGCAGGCCGCCCTCTGGACAATGAGCAGTTCTTC. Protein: CASSLFSGSAGRPLDNEQFF.

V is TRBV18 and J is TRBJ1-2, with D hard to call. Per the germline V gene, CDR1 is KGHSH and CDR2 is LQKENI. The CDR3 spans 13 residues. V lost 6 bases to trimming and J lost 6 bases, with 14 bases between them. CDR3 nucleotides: TGTGCCAGCTCCTCGGGAGGGAATGATGGCTACACCTTC. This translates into CASSSGGNDGYTF.

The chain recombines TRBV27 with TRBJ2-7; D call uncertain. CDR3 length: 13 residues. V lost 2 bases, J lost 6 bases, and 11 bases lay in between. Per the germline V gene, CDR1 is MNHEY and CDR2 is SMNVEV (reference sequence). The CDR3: CASSLQSGFEQYF. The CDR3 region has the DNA TGTGCCAGCAGTTTACAGTCCGGGTTCGAGCAGTACTTC.

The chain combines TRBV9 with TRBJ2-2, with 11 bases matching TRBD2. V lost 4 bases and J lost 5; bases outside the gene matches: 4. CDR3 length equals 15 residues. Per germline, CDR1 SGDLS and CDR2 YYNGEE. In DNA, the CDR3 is TGTGCCAGCAGCTCACGACTAGCGGGGACCGGGGAGCTGTTTTTT. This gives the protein CASSSRLAGTGELFF.

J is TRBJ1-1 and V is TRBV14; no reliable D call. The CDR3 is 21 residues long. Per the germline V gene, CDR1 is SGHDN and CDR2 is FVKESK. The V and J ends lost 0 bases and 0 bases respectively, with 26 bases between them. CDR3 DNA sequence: TGTGCCAGCAGCCAAGAGTACCTGGGCCGAGGCACGGGTCCAATGAACACTGAAGCTTTCTTT. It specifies CASSQEYLGRGTGPMNTEAFF.

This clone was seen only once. The CDR3 here is CASSPEHRGNHEQYF. Here the CDR3 DNA reads TGTGCCAGCAGCCCTGAGCACAGGGGAAACCACGAGCAGTACTTC. This rearrangement joins TRBV7-6 to TRBJ2-7; 7 bases align to TRBD1. V lost 5 bases and J lost 5; bases outside the gene matches: 12. Germline lookup yields CDR1 SGHVS and CDR2 FNYEAQ. The CDR3 extends over 15 amino acids. Full variable domain (outside the CDR3, taken from reference TRBV7-6 and TRBJ2-7): GAGVSQSPRYKVTKRGQDVALRCDPISGHVSLYWYRQALGQGPEFLTYFNYEAQQDKSGLPNDRFSAERPEGSISTLTIQRTEQRDSAMYRCASSPEHRGNHEQYFGPGTRLTVT.

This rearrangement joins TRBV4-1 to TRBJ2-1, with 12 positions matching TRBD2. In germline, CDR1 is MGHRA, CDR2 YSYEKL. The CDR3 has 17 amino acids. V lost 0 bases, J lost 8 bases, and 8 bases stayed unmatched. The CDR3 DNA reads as TGCGCCAGCAGCCAAGACCCTGGGGCTAGCGGGGGGGATGAGCAGTTCTTC. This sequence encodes CASSQDPGASGGDEQFF.

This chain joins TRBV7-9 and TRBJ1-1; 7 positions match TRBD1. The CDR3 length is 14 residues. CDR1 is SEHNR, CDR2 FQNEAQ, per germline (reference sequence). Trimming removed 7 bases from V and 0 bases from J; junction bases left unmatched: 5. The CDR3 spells CASKGARLNTEAFF. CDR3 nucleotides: TGTGCCAGCAAGGGGGCCCGCCTGAACACTGAAGCTTTCTTT.

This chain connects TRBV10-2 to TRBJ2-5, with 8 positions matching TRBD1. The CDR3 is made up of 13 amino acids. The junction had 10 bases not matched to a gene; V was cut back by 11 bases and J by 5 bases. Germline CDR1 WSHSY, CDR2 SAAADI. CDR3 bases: TGCGCCGTTCTACAGGGGGGCCAGGAGACCCAGTACTTC. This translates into CAVLQGGQETQYF.

The CDR3 DNA follows: TGCGCCAGCAGCCAAGGTTGGGGGGAGATTGGCTACAATGAGCAGTTCTTC. Translated: CASSQGWGEIGYNEQFF. The chain links TRBV4-1 to TRBJ2-1; the D gene is possibly TRBD2 (6 bases). The CDR3 loop spans 17 amino acids. Germline V lookup: CDR1 MGHRA, CDR2 YSYEKL. V lost 1 base, J lost 3 bases, and 16 bases lay in between.

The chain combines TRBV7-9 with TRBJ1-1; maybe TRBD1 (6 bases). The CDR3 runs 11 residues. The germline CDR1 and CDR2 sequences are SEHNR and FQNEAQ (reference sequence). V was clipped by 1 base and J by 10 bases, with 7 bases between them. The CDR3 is CASSLDRAAFF. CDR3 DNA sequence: TGTGCCAGCAGCTTAGACAGGGCAGCTTTCTTT.

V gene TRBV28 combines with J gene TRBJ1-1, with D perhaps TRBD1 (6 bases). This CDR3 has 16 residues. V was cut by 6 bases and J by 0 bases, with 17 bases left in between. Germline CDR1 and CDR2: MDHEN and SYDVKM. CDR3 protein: CASRMATGLLNTEAFF. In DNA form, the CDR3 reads TGTGCCAGCAGGATGGCTACAGGGCTCCTGAACACTGAAGCTTTCTTT.

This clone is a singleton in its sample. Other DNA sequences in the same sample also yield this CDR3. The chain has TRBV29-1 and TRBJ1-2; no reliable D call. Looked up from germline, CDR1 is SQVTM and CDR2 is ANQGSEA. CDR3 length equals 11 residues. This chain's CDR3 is CSSQGAYGYTF. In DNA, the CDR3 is TGCAGTTCTCAAGGCGCCTATGGCTACACCTTC.

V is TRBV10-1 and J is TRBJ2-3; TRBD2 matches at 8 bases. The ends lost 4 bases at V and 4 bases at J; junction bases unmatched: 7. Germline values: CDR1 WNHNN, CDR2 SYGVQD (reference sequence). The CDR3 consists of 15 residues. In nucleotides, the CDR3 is TGCGCCAGCAGTGGGACTGGCGGGGGGTCAGATACGCAGTATTTT. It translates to CASSGTGGGSDTQYF.

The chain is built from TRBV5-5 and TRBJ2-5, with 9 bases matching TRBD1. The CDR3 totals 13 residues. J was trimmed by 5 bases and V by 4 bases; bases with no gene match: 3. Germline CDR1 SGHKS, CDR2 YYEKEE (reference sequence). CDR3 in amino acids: CASSRDRVETQYF. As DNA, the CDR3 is TGTGCCAGCAGCCGGGACAGGGTCGAGACCCAGTACTTC.

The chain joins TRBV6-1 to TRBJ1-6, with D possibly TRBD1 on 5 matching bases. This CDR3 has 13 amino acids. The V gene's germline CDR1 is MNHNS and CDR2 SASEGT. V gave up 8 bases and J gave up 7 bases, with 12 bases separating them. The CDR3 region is CASDRGGNSPLHF. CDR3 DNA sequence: TGTGCCAGCGATAGGGGCGGAAATTCACCCCTCCACTTT.

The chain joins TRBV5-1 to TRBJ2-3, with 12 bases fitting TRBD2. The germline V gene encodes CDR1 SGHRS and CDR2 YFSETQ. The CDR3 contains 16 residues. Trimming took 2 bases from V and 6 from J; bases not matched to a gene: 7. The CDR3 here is CASSFTPSGGADTQYF. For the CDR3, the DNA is TGCGCCAGCAGCTTTACCCCTAGCGGGGGGGCGGATACGCAGTATTTT.

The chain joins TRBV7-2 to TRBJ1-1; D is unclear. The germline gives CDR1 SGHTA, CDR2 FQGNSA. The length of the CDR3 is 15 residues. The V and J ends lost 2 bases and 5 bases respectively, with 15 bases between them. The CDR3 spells CASSLIPGRGTEAFF. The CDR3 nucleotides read TGTGCCAGCAGCTTAATCCCAGGCCGCGGGACTGAAGCTTTCTTT. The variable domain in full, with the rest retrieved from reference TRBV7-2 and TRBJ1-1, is GAGVSQSPSNKVTEKGKDVELRCDPISGHTALYWYRQSLGQGLEFLIYFQGNSAPDKSGLPSDRFSAERTGGSVSTLTIQRTQQEDSAVYLCASSLIPGRGTEAFFGQGTRLTVV.

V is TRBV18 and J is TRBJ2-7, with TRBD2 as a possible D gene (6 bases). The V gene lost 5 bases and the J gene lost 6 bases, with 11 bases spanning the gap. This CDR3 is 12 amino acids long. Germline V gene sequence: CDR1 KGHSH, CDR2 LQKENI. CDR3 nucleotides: TGTGCCAGCTCATCTCGGGACTTCGAGCAGTACTTC. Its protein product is CASSSRDFEQYF. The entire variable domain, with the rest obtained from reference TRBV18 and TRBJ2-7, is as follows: NAGVMQNPRHLVRRRGQEARLRCSPMKGHSHVYWYRQLPEEGLKFMVYLQKENIIDESGMPKERFSAEFPKEGPSILRIQQVVRGDSAAYFCASSSRDFEQYFGPGTRLTVT.

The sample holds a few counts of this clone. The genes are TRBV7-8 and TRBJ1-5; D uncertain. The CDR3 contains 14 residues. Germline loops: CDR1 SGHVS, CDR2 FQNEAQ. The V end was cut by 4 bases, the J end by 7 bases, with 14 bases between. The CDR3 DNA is TGTGCCAGCAGCTCCGGGGTTCTGACCCAGCCCCAGCATTTT. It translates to CASSSGVLTQPQHF.

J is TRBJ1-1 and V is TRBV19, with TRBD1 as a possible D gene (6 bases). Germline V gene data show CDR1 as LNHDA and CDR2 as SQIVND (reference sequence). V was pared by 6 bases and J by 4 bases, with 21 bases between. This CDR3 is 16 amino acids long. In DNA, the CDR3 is TGTGCCAGTAGCCCGAAGGGGGGGTTTAGACGCACTGAAGCTTTCTTT. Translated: CASSPKGGFRRTEAFF.

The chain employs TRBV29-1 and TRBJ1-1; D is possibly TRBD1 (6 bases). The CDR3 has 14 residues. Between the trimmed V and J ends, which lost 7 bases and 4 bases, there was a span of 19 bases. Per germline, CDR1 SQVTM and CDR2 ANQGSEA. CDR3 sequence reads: CSGRGGVFTTEAFF. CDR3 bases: TGCAGCGGGAGGGGGGGGGTCTTCACCACTGAAGCTTTCTTT.

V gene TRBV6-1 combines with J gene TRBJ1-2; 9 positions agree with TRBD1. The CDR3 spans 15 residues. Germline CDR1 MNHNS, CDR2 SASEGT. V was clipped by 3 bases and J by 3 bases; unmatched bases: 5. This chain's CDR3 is CASSETGGGDYGYTF. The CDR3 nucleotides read TGTGCCAGCAGTGAGACAGGGGGTGGGGACTATGGCTACACCTTC.